Given below is one T cell receptor (beta chain) in context. This clone's antigen is unknown. No much larger clone exists at a distance of one base, and base qualities are not known. The junction shows trimming of 4 bases on V and 0 bases on J, plus 9 bases between the germline ends. CDR1 and CDR2 (SQVTM, ANQGSEA) derive from the germline V gene. The CDR3 numbers 13 residues from cysteine through phenylalanine. Left in the record is the CDR3 DNA by itself, 39 bases read in frame from the first base. Interpreted using the paper, the time point label stands for: pre-treatment baseline. Blood samples were taken at two points: before treatment (T0) and at week 3 (W3), which came after the first cycle of checkpoint blockade. Except for two patients with rapid clinical progression, response was assessed 12 weeks after the first infusion by RECIST 1.1; disease control meant complete response, partial response or stable disease. Patients were excluded for prior systemic cancer treatment, concomitant immunosuppressant therapy or synchronous other active malignancies. TCR beta was sequenced in both bulk PBMC and plasma cell-free DNA in order to track circulating cells as well as T cell turnover. Lymphoprep and SepMate tubes were used to isolate PBMC from blood, and red cell lysis was then performed. QIAamp DNA Blood Mini kits were used to extract DNA from PBMC and sorted T cell subsets.

This entry belongs to a study of blood T cell dynamics during melanoma immunotherapy (dated by TCRdb to the early 2020s). Study-level background: Patients had metastatic melanoma and received first-line pembrolizumab or nivolumab plus ipilimumab as standard of care in the United Kingdom. To find early correlates of response, peripheral T cell receptor repertoires were profiled in metastatic melanoma patients before and after one cycle of checkpoint inhibitor therapy. Consecutive patients formed a training cohort, and a further independent group of patients from the same centre was pooled into an external validation set.

Every bulk PBMC sample was loaded with the same fixed amount of about 370 ng of DNA. Following the manufacturer instructions, the immunoSEQ TCRb Assay kit was used to amplify TCR beta CDR3 sequences from genomic DNA. The KAPA Library Quantification Kit for Illumina platforms was used to quantify the pooled libraries by qPCR. Sequencing of the pooled libraries was done on an Illumina NextSeq 500, with clustering at roughly 0.55-1.1 pM. As for the authors' bioinformatics: Analysis of the TCR data relied on immunoSEQ ANALYZER and the R LymphoSeq package. A rearrangement efficiency score was calculated as productive divided by the sum of productive and non-productive CDR3 sequences. Clonality was measured with the Gini coefficient and diversity with the Renyi index at alpha=1, compared pairwise between timepoints within each patient. Clonal relatedness used an edit distance of 3, and repertoire similarity used the Bhattacharyya coefficient, both computed in LymphoSeq. To classify response, a linear discriminant analysis based on week-3 changes in clonality and diversity was built using the R MASS and caret packages. Held by TCRdb, this immuneACCESS table contains in-frame sequences only and omits some clones. Under half of the omission traces to an unresolved V gene where checked; the cause of the rest is unknown. The V and J calls and the clone size are those of that table, but D and trimming were determined from the DNA. The sample data list more than 10,000 clones, and approximately 84% of these were observed just once. Roughly 9% of the sample is held by the ten biggest clonotypes.

General conclusions and limits of the study: Unlike progressors, patients who went on to achieve disease control showed a bifurcated reorganization of the PBMC repertoire at W3, with either increased clonality or increased diversity. The relatively small sample size was acknowledged as potentially limiting generalization of the results. The study was unable to establish whether the T cell clones driving the repertoire changes were melanoma-specific or instead reflected general immune activation.

Material: blood, obtained from a patient treated with checkpoint blockade. This TCR was recovered from a human donor with melanoma. The chain uses TRBV29-1 and TRBJ1-1, with TRBD1 as a weak D call on 6 bases. The sequenced DNA is TGCAGCGTTGCCAGGGGAGTGAACACTGAAGCTTTCTTT. This sequence encodes CSVARGVNTEAFF.